This T cell receptor beta chain was identified during a study of blood T cells in healthy people across ages. Broader study findings: From one million sequenced T cells, diversity estimates were lower bounds.

Alongside a J-beta primer mix, a sample-barcoded 5' primer served in a second PCR lasting about 7 to 12 cycles. Each CDR3 protein gets one entry after TCRdb re-called the 5' RACE reads with MiXCR. Found here are 800,000 or so distinct CDR3 sequences, 20% to 25% of them singletons; the top ten hold around 3.6%. Comment on this clonotype: As yet, its antigen is unknown.

This CDR3 spans 13 amino acids. The ends were cut back, 8 bases at V and 2 bases at J, with 11 bases in the middle. This sample also appeared in a second study, on T cells of mothers and their children. Per that paper: Microchimeric T cell clones that persisted were not detected.

The rearrangement links TRBV12-3 or TRBV12-4 to TRBJ2-3; D is tentatively TRBD1 or TRBD2 (6 bases each). This sequence originates from a boy aged 5-17 years in good health. The sequencing sample was made of blood. The DNA of the CDR3 is TGTGCCAGCTCGGGGGCCACCACAGATACGCAGTATTTT. Encoded protein: CASSGATTDTQYF.